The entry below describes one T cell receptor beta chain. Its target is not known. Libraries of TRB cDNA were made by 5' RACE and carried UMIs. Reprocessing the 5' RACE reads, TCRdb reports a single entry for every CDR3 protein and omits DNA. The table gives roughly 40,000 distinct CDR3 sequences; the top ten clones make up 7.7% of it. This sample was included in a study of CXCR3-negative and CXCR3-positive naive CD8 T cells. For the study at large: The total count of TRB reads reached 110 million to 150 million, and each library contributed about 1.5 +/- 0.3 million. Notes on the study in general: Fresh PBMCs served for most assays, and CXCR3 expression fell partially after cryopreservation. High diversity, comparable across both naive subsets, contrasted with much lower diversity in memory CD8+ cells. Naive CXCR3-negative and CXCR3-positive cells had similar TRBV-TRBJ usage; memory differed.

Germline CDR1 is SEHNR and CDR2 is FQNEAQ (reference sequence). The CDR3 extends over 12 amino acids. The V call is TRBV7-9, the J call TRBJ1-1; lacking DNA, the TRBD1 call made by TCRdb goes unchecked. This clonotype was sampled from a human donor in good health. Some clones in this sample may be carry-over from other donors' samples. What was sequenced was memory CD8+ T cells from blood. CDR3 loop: CASSPTGFEAFF. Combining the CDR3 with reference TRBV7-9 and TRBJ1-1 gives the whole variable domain DTGVSQNPRHKITKRGQNVTFRCDPISEHNRLYWYRQTLGQGPEFLTYFQNEAQLEKSRLLSDRFSAERPKGSFSTLEIQRTEQGDSAMYLCASSPTGFEAFFGQGTRLTVV.